This T cell receptor (beta chain) originates from a study of Ad26.COV2.S vaccination and SARS-CoV-2 variants. Regarding the study as a whole: Spike-specific TCR breadth was greater in vaccine than placebo recipients. Reported post-vaccination CD8+ and CD4+ T cell responses to spike showed substantial breadth. Quantification of TCR breadth and depth may have yielded underestimates of total T cell responses.

About this clone: Antigen: not known.

Trimming stripped 3 bases from V and 4 bases from J, with 4 bases between. This CDR3 is 11 amino acids long. The germline V gene has CDR1 SQVTM and CDR2 ANQGSEA. Produced via immunoSEQ multiplex PCR; TCRdb's table is partial and in-frame only. The sample yields nearly 95,000 clones, around 82% seen once. The J gene is TRBJ2-1, the V gene TRBV29-1; D uncertain. The origin of this receptor is a human donor who had recovered from COVID-19. Sequenced here: peripheral blood, sampled after recovery from COVID-19. The CDR3 spells CSVDSYNEQFF. The CDR3 bases are TGCAGCGTTGACAGTTACAATGAGCAGTTCTTC.